These T cell receptor beta chains were read from a single sample in a study of T-cell reconstitution after alpha-beta-depleted transplantation in children. MiXCR, applied by TCRdb to the PCR reads, yields one record per CDR3 protein. The top ten clones hold about 15% of a sample with over 70,000 distinct CDR3 sequences, 12% of them seen once. This sample comprised PBMCs from the stem cell graft donor, obtained from the stem cell graft. The receptor set was obtained from a human donor who donated a stem cell graft to a child with inherited bone marrow failure. Each CDR3 is given with its conserved first and last residue. D genes are given only for firm matches. Expanded clones get a size class; other rows say once, few or many, or leave the size out.

abundance: NA; j_gene: TRBJ1-2; v_gene: TRBV4-1; d_gene: TRBD1; CDR3nt: TGCGCCAGCAGCCAAGATCCCGGACAGGGGCATGGCTACACCTTC; CDR3aa: CASSQDPGQGHGYTF
abundance: NA; j_gene: TRBJ2-3; v_gene: TRBV6-5; d_gene: TRBD2; CDR3nt: TGTGCCAGCAGTACTTCTAGCGGGGGGCATACTAGCACAGATACGCAGTATTTT; CDR3aa: CASSTSSGGHTSTDTQYF
abundance: many; j_gene: TRBJ2-7; v_gene: TRBV12-3/TRBV12-4; d_gene: NA; CDR3nt: TGTGCCAGCAGTTTTGAGGGGAATAAGTACTTC; CDR3aa: CASSFEGNKYF
abundance: many; j_gene: TRBJ1-1; v_gene: TRBV3-1; d_gene: NA; CDR3nt: TGTGCCAGCAGCCAACAGTTTGGGGGGCCGCGTGGCACTGAAGCTTTCTTT; CDR3aa: CASSQQFGGPRGTEAFF
abundance: many; j_gene: TRBJ2-3; v_gene: TRBV20-1; d_gene: NA; CDR3nt: TGCAGTGCTCGTGCCGGGGGAACAGATACGCAGTATTTT; CDR3aa: CSARAGGTDTQYF
abundance: NA; j_gene: TRBJ2-3; v_gene: TRBV25-1; d_gene: NA; CDR3nt: TGTGCCAGCAGTGACGGCGGGCAAGCGCTTGCGCAGTATTTT; CDR3aa: CASSDGGQALAQYF
abundance: many; j_gene: TRBJ2-3; v_gene: TRBV12-3/TRBV12-4; d_gene: TRBD2; CDR3nt: TGTGCCAGCAACTATGGCGGGAGGGACGCCGCCGCCAGCACAGATACGCAGTATTTT; CDR3aa: CASNYGGRDAAASTDTQYF
abundance: many; j_gene: TRBJ2-5; v_gene: TRBV18; d_gene: TRBD1; CDR3nt: TGTGCCAGCTCACCACAGGGGGCTCAAGAGACCCAGTACTTC; CDR3aa: CASSPQGAQETQYF
abundance: many; j_gene: TRBJ1-1; v_gene: TRBV5-1; d_gene: NA; CDR3nt: TGCGCCAGCAGCTCAGGGGCTTCGAACACTGAAGCTTTCTTT; CDR3aa: CASSSGASNTEAFF
abundance: many; j_gene: TRBJ1-6; v_gene: TRBV28; d_gene: NA; CDR3nt: TGTGCCAGCAGTTTTGCCAATTCACCCCTCCACTTT; CDR3aa: CASSFANSPLHF
abundance: NA; j_gene: TRBJ1-5; v_gene: TRBV24-1; d_gene: NA; CDR3nt: TGTGCGGCCTGTGATCCCGGGACCCGGAATCAGCCCCAGCATTTT; CDR3aa: CAACDPGTRNQPQHF
abundance: NA; j_gene: TRBJ2-1; v_gene: TRBV19; d_gene: NA; CDR3nt: TGTGCCAGTACAGACTCCTACAATGAGCAGTTCTTC; CDR3aa: CASTDSYNEQFF
abundance: many; j_gene: TRBJ2-6; v_gene: TRBV6-2/TRBV6-3; d_gene: NA; CDR3nt: TGTGCCAGCAGTCGTGGACAGTCTGGGGCCAACGTCCTGACTTTC; CDR3aa: CASSRGQSGANVLTF
abundance: NA; j_gene: TRBJ1-5; v_gene: TRBV13; d_gene: NA; CDR3nt: TGTGCCAGCAGACTCCAGGGTGCCCCCAATCAGCCCCAGCATTTT; CDR3aa: CASRLQGAPNQPQHF
abundance: many; j_gene: TRBJ1-2; v_gene: TRBV5-1; d_gene: TRBD1; CDR3nt: TGCGCCAGCACGGATGAGGTGACAGGGGGCCTTGGCTACACCTTC; CDR3aa: CASTDEVTGGLGYTF
abundance: many; j_gene: TRBJ1-2; v_gene: TRBV7-9; d_gene: NA; CDR3nt: TGTGCCAGCAGCACCGCCCTCTATGGCTACACCTTC; CDR3aa: CASSTALYGYTF
abundance: many; j_gene: TRBJ2-3; v_gene: TRBV29-1; d_gene: NA; CDR3nt: TGCAGCGTACTAAGAGTATCTAGCACAGATACGCAGTATTTT; CDR3aa: CSVLRVSSTDTQYF
abundance: many; j_gene: TRBJ2-7; v_gene: TRBV7-2; d_gene: NA; CDR3nt: TGTGCCAGCAGCTTAGAGGTGGGAGTGGGCTCCTACGAGCAGTACTTC; CDR3aa: CASSLEVGVGSYEQYF
abundance: many; j_gene: TRBJ1-2; v_gene: TRBV5-1; d_gene: NA; CDR3nt: TGCGCCAGCAGCTTGGGAGACCGTACGACGTCTGGCTACACCTTC; CDR3aa: CASSLGDRTTSGYTF
abundance: many; j_gene: TRBJ1-2; v_gene: TRBV12-3/TRBV12-4; d_gene: NA; CDR3nt: TGTGCCAGCAAGAAGGACCTGGGCTATGGCTACACCTTC; CDR3aa: CASKKDLGYGYTF
abundance: NA; j_gene: TRBJ2-3; v_gene: TRBV20-1; d_gene: NA; CDR3nt: TGCAGTGTAAAGGACAGCTCCACAGATACGCAGTATTTT; CDR3aa: CSVKDSSTDTQYF
abundance: many; j_gene: TRBJ2-1; v_gene: TRBV7-3; d_gene: NA; CDR3nt: TGTGCCAGCAGCACCCGGACTGCCCCGGAGCAGTTCTTC; CDR3aa: CASSTRTAPEQFF
abundance: many; j_gene: TRBJ2-3; v_gene: TRBV24-1; d_gene: NA; CDR3nt: TGTGCCACCAGTGATTTCCCAGGACTCACGCAGTATTTT; CDR3aa: CATSDFPGLTQYF
abundance: NA; j_gene: TRBJ2-2; v_gene: TRBV6-5; d_gene: NA; CDR3nt: TGTGCCAGCAGTTACTCGAGTGGTCCCGGGGAGCTGTTTTTT; CDR3aa: CASSYSSGPGELFF
abundance: many; j_gene: TRBJ2-3; v_gene: TRBV12-3/TRBV12-4; d_gene: NA; CDR3nt: TGTGCCAGCAGCGGGGTTTTGGTTGCAGATACGCAGTATTTT; CDR3aa: CASSGVLVADTQYF
abundance: many; j_gene: TRBJ2-6; v_gene: TRBV4-3; d_gene: NA; CDR3nt: TGCGCCAGCAGCCAACAGGCACTCTCTGGGGCCAACGTCCTGACTTTC; CDR3aa: CASSQQALSGANVLTF
abundance: few; j_gene: TRBJ2-7; v_gene: TRBV27; d_gene: NA; CDR3nt: TGTGCCAGCAGGCCATCGGGTCATTACTACGAGCAGTACTTC; CDR3aa: CASRPSGHYYEQYF
abundance: many; j_gene: TRBJ2-1; v_gene: TRBV28; d_gene: NA; CDR3nt: TGTGCCAGCAGTTCTCTCTTACAGGGAACGCAGTTCTTC; CDR3aa: CASSSLLQGTQFF
abundance: many; j_gene: TRBJ1-5; v_gene: TRBV5-1; d_gene: NA; CDR3nt: TGCGCCAGCAGCTTGACGCCCTCTACAGAGTATAGCAATCAGCCCCAGCATTTT; CDR3aa: CASSLTPSTEYSNQPQHF
abundance: many; j_gene: TRBJ2-5; v_gene: TRBV7-2; d_gene: TRBD2; CDR3nt: TGTGCCAGCAGCCCAGGACTAGCGGGGAGCCAAGAGACCCAGTACTTC; CDR3aa: CASSPGLAGSQETQYF
abundance: many; j_gene: TRBJ1-4; v_gene: TRBV5-1; d_gene: TRBD1; CDR3nt: TGCGCCAGCAGCCGCGGGACAGGGGGCCAGGAAAAACTGTTTTTT; CDR3aa: CASSRGTGGQEKLFF
abundance: many; j_gene: TRBJ2-3; v_gene: TRBV20-1; d_gene: NA; CDR3nt: TGCAGTGCTAAAATCTGGTTCACGCAGTATTTT; CDR3aa: CSAKIWFTQYF
abundance: many; j_gene: TRBJ2-3; v_gene: TRBV11-2; d_gene: NA; CDR3nt: TGTGCCAGCAGCTGGACAGCCCTCACAGATACGCAGTATTTT; CDR3aa: CASSWTALTDTQYF
abundance: few; j_gene: TRBJ1-6; v_gene: TRBV30; d_gene: NA; CDR3nt: TGTGCCTGGAACAGGGCAGGTTCACCCCTCCACTTT; CDR3aa: CAWNRAGSPLHF
abundance: many; j_gene: TRBJ1-5; v_gene: TRBV7-2; d_gene: NA; CDR3nt: TGTGCCAGCAGCCCCGTTAATGGTGGCAATCAGCCCCAGCATTTT; CDR3aa: CASSPVNGGNQPQHF
abundance: many; j_gene: TRBJ2-1; v_gene: TRBV15; d_gene: TRBD1; CDR3nt: TGTGCCACCAGTAACCCGGGGACAGGGAAGTTCAATGAGCAGTTCTTC; CDR3aa: CATSNPGTGKFNEQFF
abundance: many; j_gene: TRBJ2-6; v_gene: TRBV7-2; d_gene: NA; CDR3nt: TGTGCCAGCAGCAGGACAGCCGCTGGGGCCAACGTCCTGACTTTC; CDR3aa: CASSRTAAGANVLTF
abundance: many; j_gene: TRBJ2-7; v_gene: TRBV7-2; d_gene: TRBD1; CDR3nt: TGTGCCAGCAGCTTGAGGGGACAGGGCAGCTCCTACGAGCAGTACTTC; CDR3aa: CASSLRGQGSSYEQYF
abundance: many; j_gene: TRBJ1-1; v_gene: TRBV5-1; d_gene: NA; CDR3nt: TGCGCCAGCAGGCCAACCGACAGGCTAGGTAGTGGAGCTTTCTTT; CDR3aa: CASRPTDRLGSGAFF
abundance: NA; j_gene: TRBJ1-1; v_gene: TRBV18; d_gene: NA; CDR3nt: TGTGCCAGCTCACCCGGATGGGAGACTGAAGCTTTCTTT; CDR3aa: CASSPGWETEAFF
abundance: many; j_gene: TRBJ1-4; v_gene: TRBV7-9; d_gene: NA; CDR3nt: NA; CDR3aa: CASSSSGGPTNEKLFF
abundance: many; j_gene: TRBJ1-2; v_gene: TRBV15; d_gene: NA; CDR3nt: TGTGCCACCAGCAGAGACAGGGGCTCCTATGGCTACACCTTC; CDR3aa: CATSRDRGSYGYTF
abundance: many; j_gene: TRBJ2-3; v_gene: TRBV20-1; d_gene: NA; CDR3nt: TGCAGTGCTAGGAATGTTGGGGACCACGACTTTTGGAGCACAGATACGCAGTATTTT; CDR3aa: CSARNVGDHDFWSTDTQYF
abundance: many; j_gene: TRBJ1-3; v_gene: TRBV4-1; d_gene: NA; CDR3nt: TGCGCCAGCAGCCAAGGACTTCGAGGAAACACCATATATTTT; CDR3aa: CASSQGLRGNTIYF
abundance: many; j_gene: TRBJ1-1; v_gene: TRBV6-2/TRBV6-3; d_gene: TRBD1; CDR3nt: TGTGCCAGCAGAAACGGACAGGGGGCTACTGAAGCTTTCTTT; CDR3aa: CASRNGQGATEAFF
abundance: NA; j_gene: TRBJ2-5; v_gene: TRBV28; d_gene: TRBD2; CDR3nt: TGTGCCAGCACCCTCGGACTAGCGGGAAAGAAGGGGGAGACCCAGTACTTC; CDR3aa: CASTLGLAGKKGETQYF
abundance: NA; j_gene: TRBJ1-4; v_gene: TRBV5-1; d_gene: NA; CDR3nt: TGCGCCAGCAGCTTGGGTCAGCCTAATGAAAAACTGTTTTTT; CDR3aa: CASSLGQPNEKLFF